This T cell receptor beta chain was sequenced for a study of OX40 agonist ivuxolimab in advanced cancers. Study in general: Dose-escalation patients had hepatocellular carcinoma, melanoma, renal cell or head and neck cancer. General study points: There was clonal expansion of CD4+ and CD8+ blood T cells by week 6 at 0.1 to 3.0 mg/kg. CD8+ T cells (on average) carried more expanded clones than CD4+ T cells.

CDR1 SGHNT and CDR2 YYREEE come from the germline V gene (reference sequence). The CDR3 length is 16 residues. V gave up 2 bases and J gave up 2 bases; unmatched junction bases: 10. The method was immunoSEQ multiplex PCR; TCRdb's version includes in-frame clones alone and lacks a portion of them. The table has tens of thousands of clones, 84% seen once. In regard to this clone: What it recognizes is unknown.

Baseline was the first blood sampling point, followed by cycle 4 day 1 and cycle 7 day 1. The genes are TRBV5-4 and TRBJ2-7, with 7 bases matching TRBD2. This sequence originates from an adult with an advanced solid tumor such as melanoma, head and neck, liver or kidney cancer. The sample consisted of CD4+ or CD8+ T cells sorted from blood, taken in a trial of the OX40 agonist ivuxolimab. DNA of the CDR3: TGTGCCAGCAGCTTTGGGGGTCGCGGGAGAGCCTACGAGCAGTACTTC. Translation: CASSFGGRGRAYEQYF.